The 8 T cell receptor beta chains listed next were all sequenced from one sample in a study of tumor-infiltrating lymphocytes in primary liver carcinoma. Unsorted whole blood served as the source of blood RNA, and germline DNA was extracted as well. From approximately 550 ng of total RNA, TCR beta-specific cDNA was reverse-transcribed using a constant-region primer. Three-round nested multiplex PCR performed with slightly modified ARM-PCR produced the TCR beta libraries. PCR rounds one and two used TRBV1-TRBV30 forward primers with a C-beta reverse primer for 10 cycles each. TCRdb reanalysed the multiplex PCR reads using MiXCR and keeps one entry per CDR3 protein. Among fewer than 350,000 distinct CDR3 sequences listed, roughly 60% were seen once. Sequenced material: peripheral blood. These receptors were taken from a man aged 40-49 years with primary liver carcinoma and hepatitis B virus infection.

Sample share makes this clonotype medium-sized. The rearrangement joins TRBV11-2 to TRBJ1-1; D is ambiguous. V gave up 3 bases and J gave up 4 bases, with 6 bases separating them. The CDR3 spans 12 residues. CDR1 and CDR2 from the germline V gene are SGHAT and FQNNGV. CDR3 region: CASSLIATEAFF. CDR3 in DNA: TGTGCCAGCAGCTTGATCGCCACTGAAGCTTTCTTT. The full variable domain, rest sourced from reference TRBV11-2 and TRBJ1-1, is EAGVAQSPRYKIIEKRQSVAFWCNPISGHATLYWYQQILGQGPKLLIQFQNNGVVDDSQLPKDRFSAERLKGVDSTLKIQPAKLEDSAVYLCASSLIATEAFFGQGTRLTVV.

This clonotype was counted many times. The chain combines TRBV5-4 with TRBJ2-5; 7 bases align to TRBD1. The CDR3 is 13 residues long. V was pared by 4 bases and J by 4 bases, with 4 bases of the junction left unmatched. The germline gives CDR1 SGHNT, CDR2 YYREEE (reference sequence). The CDR3 DNA reads TGTGCCAGCAGCATGGCAGGGGGAGAGACCCAGTACTTC. Amino acids: CASSMAGGETQYF.

This clonotype was observed many times. V and J are TRBV6-5 and TRBJ2-1; perhaps TRBD2 as D (5 bases). The CDR3 is 14 residues long. CDR1 is MNHEY, CDR2 SVGAGI, per germline. V was cut by 8 bases and J by 4 bases, with 15 bases left in between. CDR3 sequence reads: CASRDGIAYNEQFF. The CDR3 DNA follows: TGTGCCAGCCGGGATGGGATAGCGTACAATGAGCAGTTCTTC.

This clonotype has more than one count but fewer than ten. A junction end diverges from the germline sequence, so it may reflect a read error. The chain joins TRBV6-1 to TRBJ2-4; 9 positions match TRBD2. Germline values: CDR1 MNHNS, CDR2 SASEGT. The CDR3 has 15 residues. Here the CDR3 reads CASNEAGGTKNIQYF. In DNA, the CDR3 is TGTGCCAGCAATGAAGCGGGAGGAACCAAAAACATTCAGTACTTC.

Concerning this clonotype: A much larger clone differs by one base, so this may be a read error. The chain recombines TRBV6-2 or TRBV6-3 with TRBJ2-3, with 12 positions matching TRBD2. CDR1 MNHEY and CDR2 SVGEGT come from the germline V gene. The CDR3 length is 14 residues. For the CDR3, the DNA is TGTGCCAGCAGTCCTAGCGGGAGGGAAGATATGCAGTATTTT. It yields the protein CASSPSGREDMQYF.

The V and J genes are TRBV11-2 and TRBJ1-1; TRBD1 matches 8 bases. The CDR3 has 19 amino acids. The V and J ends lost 2 bases and 0 bases, in that order; junction bases with no gene match: 14. Germline V CDR1 and CDR2: SGHAT, FQNNGV. CDR3 sequence: CASSLKFTGTGTMNTEAFF. The CDR3 nucleotides read TGTGCCAGCAGCTTAAAATTTACCGGGACAGGAACCATGAACACTGAAGCTTTCTTT.

Concerning this clonotype itself: The junction shows a germline mismatch at one end, possibly a read error. The chain recombines TRBV28 with TRBJ2-1; D is perhaps TRBD2 (5 bases). The CDR3 runs 13 residues. Per germline, CDR1 MDHEN and CDR2 SYDVKM. Written as DNA, the CDR3 is TGTGCCAGCGGAAGCGACTACTACAATGAACAGTTCTTC. It yields the protein CASGSDYYNEQFF.

Only one count was recorded for this clonotype. It may be a read error: a sequence one base away is much more abundant. Here the CDR3 omits its conserved ending phenylalanine or tryptophan, so a read error is the likely source. The chain carries TRBV6-2 or TRBV6-3 and TRBJ1-2; no reliable D call. Germline CDR1 is MNHEY and CDR2 is SVGEGT. This CDR3 has 14 residues. Trimming stripped 3 bases from V and 0 bases from J, with 8 bases between. The CDR3 here is CASSYGESNYGYTL. In DNA form, the CDR3 reads TGTGCCAGCAGTTATGGCGAATCTAACTATGGCTACACCCTC.